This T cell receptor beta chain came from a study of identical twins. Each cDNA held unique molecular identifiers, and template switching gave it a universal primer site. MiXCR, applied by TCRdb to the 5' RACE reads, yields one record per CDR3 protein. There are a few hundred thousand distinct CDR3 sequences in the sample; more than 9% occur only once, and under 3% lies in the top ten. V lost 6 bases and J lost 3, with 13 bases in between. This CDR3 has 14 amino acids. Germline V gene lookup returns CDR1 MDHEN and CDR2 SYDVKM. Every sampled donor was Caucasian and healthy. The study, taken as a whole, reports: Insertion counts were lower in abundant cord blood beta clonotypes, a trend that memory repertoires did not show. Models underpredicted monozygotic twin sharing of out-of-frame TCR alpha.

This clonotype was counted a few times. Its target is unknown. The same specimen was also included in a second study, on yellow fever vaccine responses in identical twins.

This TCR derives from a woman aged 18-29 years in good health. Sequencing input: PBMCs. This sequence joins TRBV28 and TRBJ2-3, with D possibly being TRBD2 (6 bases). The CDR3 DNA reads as TGTGCCAGCAGCTTTGAGACTAGGACAGATACGCAGTATTTT. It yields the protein CASSFETRTDTQYF.